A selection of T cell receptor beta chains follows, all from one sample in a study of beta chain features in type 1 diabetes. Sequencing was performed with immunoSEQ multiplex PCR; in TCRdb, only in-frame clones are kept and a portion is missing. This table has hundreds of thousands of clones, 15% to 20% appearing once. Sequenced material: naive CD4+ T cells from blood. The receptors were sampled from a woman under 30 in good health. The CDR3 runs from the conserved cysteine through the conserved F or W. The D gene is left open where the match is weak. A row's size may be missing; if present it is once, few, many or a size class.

TGTGCCAGCAGCTTGCAGGGAGGAATAGGTCGGAAACTGTTTTTT | CASSLQGGIGRKLFF | NA | TRBJ1-4 | TRBV7-8 | NA
TGTGCCAGCAGCCGAGGGGTAACGGAGACCCAGTACTTC | CASSRGVTETQYF | NA | TRBJ2-5 | TRBV7-9 | few
TGTGCCATCCTCTCTAGCGGGTCATACGAGCAGTACTTC | CAILSSGSYEQYF | TRBD2 | TRBJ2-7 | TRBV10-3 | NA
TGTGCCATCACCCGGGACTCCGGGGCCGGGGAGCTGTTTTTT | CAITRDSGAGELFF | NA | TRBJ2-2 | TRBV6-5 | few
TGTGCCAGCAAGGGGGTGGGACAGGGCAATCAGCCCCAGCATTTT | CASKGVGQGNQPQHF | TRBD1 | TRBJ1-5 | TRBV28 | few
TGTGCCACCGGGGAATCGAACACCGGGGAGCTGTTTTTT | CATGESNTGELFF | NA | TRBJ2-2 | TRBV7-3 | few
TGTGCCAGCAGCTCGGGACTAGCGGGCAATGAGCAGTTCTTC | CASSSGLAGNEQFF | TRBD2 | TRBJ2-1 | TRBV13 | few
TGTGCCACCAGGGCTTGGGGCTACACCTTC | CATRAWGYTF | NA | TRBJ1-2 | TRBV6-6 | NA
TGTGCCAGCAGTTTTAGACTCGGAGATGCAGATACGCAGTATTTT | CASSFRLGDADTQYF | NA | TRBJ2-3 | TRBV6-5 | few
TGTGCCAGCAAGAGGACTGGGGCCAACGTCCTGACTTTC | CASKRTGANVLTF | NA | TRBJ2-6 | TRBV6-1 | NA
TGTGCCAGCAGTTACTCCCGACTAGCGTCCTACAATGAGCAGTTCTTC | CASSYSRLASYNEQFF | TRBD2 | TRBJ2-1 | TRBV6-5 | NA
TGTGCCAGCAGCTTGACGGACTTGCGCACAGATACGCAGTATTTT | CASSLTDLRTDTQYF | NA | TRBJ2-3 | TRBV7-3 | NA
TGTGCCAGCAGCCAACGCCCCAGGGCCCCTAATGAAAAACTGTTTTTT | CASSQRPRAPNEKLFF | NA | TRBJ1-4 | TRBV14 | NA
TGTGCCAGCAAATTTCTGGGGGGTGGCACTGAAGCTTTCTTT | CASKFLGGGTEAFF | NA | TRBJ1-1 | TRBV6-6 | few
TGTGCCAGCAGCTTGTCTCGGGAGACCCAGTACTTC | CASSLSRETQYF | NA | TRBJ2-5 | TRBV5-6 | NA
TGTGCCAGCAGCTTAGGCCTAGCGGGAAGGGAGCAGTACTTC | CASSLGLAGREQYF | TRBD2 | TRBJ2-7 | TRBV7-2 | NA
TGTGCCATCAGTGGGTCGGAGGGACAACGGCCCCAGCATTTT | CAISGSEGQRPQHF | NA | TRBJ1-5 | TRBV10-3 | few
TGCGCCAGCAGCCAAAAAGGAGGGATTGGCAATCAGCCCCAGCATTTT | CASSQKGGIGNQPQHF | NA | TRBJ1-5 | TRBV4-1 | few
TGTGCCAGCTCTCAGTCCGGGACAGATGACGAGCAGTACTTC | CASSQSGTDDEQYF | TRBD1 | TRBJ2-7 | TRBV18 | few
TGTGCCAGCAGCAGGGGGACCTGGGGGCCTTTT | CASSRGTWGPF | NA | TRBJ1-1 | TRBV21-1 | few
TGCAGCGCCCTTACCATTAGCGGGAGGTCCCAAGAGACCCAGTACTTC | CSALTISGRSQETQYF | TRBD2 | TRBJ2-5 | TRBV29-1 | NA
TGTGCCAGCAGCTTATCGTGGGGAGGGGCAGATACGCAGTATTTT | CASSLSWGGADTQYF | TRBD2 | TRBJ2-3 | TRBV11-2 | NA
TGTGCCAGCAGCGTGACTAGCGGGAGGTGGGAGCAGTTCTTC | CASSVTSGRWEQFF | TRBD2 | TRBJ2-1 | TRBV9 | NA
TGTGCCAGCAGCCGACAGGGGGTGCGAGGGAACATTCAGTACTTC | CASSRQGVRGNIQYF | TRBD1 | TRBJ2-4 | TRBV6-5 | once
TGCGCCAGCAGCTTGGCCCCACCTAGCGGGAGGGGATTACATGAGCAGTTCTTC | CASSLAPPSGRGLHEQFF | TRBD2 | TRBJ2-1 | TRBV5-1 | few
TGTGCCAGCAGCCAAGCTGGGCCCCGCGACGAAAAACTGTTTTTT | CASSQAGPRDEKLFF | NA | TRBJ1-4 | TRBV4-2 | few
TGCGCCAGCAGCTTGTCGCTTACCGTAGGCGCGGTTGAGACCCAGTACTTC | CASSLSLTVGAVETQYF | NA | TRBJ2-5 | TRBV5-1 | few
TGTGCCAGCAGCTTCGTCCGGGAGGGGAACACTGAAGCTTTCTTT | CASSFVREGNTEAFF | NA | TRBJ1-1 | TRBV7-9 | many